This T cell receptor beta chain appears in the sequencing data of a study of blood T cell repertoires in COVID-19. Sequencing used immunoSEQ multiplex PCR; TCRdb keeps in-frame clones, though not all of them. The sample lists roughly 190,000 clones, around 83% occurring once. Losses at the gene ends were 5 bases for V and 6 bases for J; bases not matched to a gene: 9. The CDR3 has 16 residues. Germline-derived CDR1 and CDR2 are SGHAT and FQNNGV. This TCR was sampled from a woman aged 40 to 49 in a cohort exposed to, infected with or recovered from COVID-19 (not recorded which). Sequencing was performed on PBMCs or T cells enriched from blood (not recorded which). The V call is TRBV11-2, the J call TRBJ1-6; 8 bases are shared with TRBD1. CDR3 nucleotides: TGTGCCAGCAGCGGCGGTGGACAGGGCTTTAATTCACCCCTCCACTTT. This translates into CASSGGGQGFNSPLHF.